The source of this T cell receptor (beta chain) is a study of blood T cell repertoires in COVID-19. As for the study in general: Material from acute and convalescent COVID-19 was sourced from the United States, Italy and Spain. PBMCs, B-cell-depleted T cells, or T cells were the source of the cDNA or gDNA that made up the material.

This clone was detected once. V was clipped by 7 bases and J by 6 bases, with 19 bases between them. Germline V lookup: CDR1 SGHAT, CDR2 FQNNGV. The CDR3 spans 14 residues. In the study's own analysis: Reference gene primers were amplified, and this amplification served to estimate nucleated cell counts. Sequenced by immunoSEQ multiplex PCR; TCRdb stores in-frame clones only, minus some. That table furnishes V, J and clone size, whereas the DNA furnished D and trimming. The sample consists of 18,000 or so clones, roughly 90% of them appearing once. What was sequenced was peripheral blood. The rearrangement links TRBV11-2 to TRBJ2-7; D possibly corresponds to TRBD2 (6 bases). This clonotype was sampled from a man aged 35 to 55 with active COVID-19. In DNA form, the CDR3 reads TGTGCCAGCAAACTCAGCGGGCCAAAAGGCGAGCAGTACTTC. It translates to CASKLSGPKGEQYF.